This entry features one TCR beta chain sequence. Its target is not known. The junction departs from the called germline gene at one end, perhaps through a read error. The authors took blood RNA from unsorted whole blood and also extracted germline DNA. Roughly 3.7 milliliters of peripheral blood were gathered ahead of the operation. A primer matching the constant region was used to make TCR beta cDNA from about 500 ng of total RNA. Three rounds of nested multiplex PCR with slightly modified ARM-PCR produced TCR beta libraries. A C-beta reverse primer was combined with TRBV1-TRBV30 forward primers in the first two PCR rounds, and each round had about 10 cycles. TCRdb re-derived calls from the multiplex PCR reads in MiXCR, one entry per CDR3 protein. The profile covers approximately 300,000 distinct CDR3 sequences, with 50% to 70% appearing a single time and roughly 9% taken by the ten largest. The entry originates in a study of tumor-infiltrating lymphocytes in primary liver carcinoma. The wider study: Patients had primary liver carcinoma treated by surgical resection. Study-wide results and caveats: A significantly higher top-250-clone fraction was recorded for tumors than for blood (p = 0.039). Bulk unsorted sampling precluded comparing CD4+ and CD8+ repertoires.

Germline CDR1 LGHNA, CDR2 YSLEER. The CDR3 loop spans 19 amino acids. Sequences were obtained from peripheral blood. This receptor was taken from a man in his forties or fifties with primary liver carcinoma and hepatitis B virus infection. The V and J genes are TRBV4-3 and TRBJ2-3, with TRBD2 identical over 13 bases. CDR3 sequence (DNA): TGCGCCAGGAGCCAAAGGGGACTAGCGGGAAGGCCTAGCACAGATACGCAGTATTTT. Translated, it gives CARSQRGLAGRPSTDTQYF.